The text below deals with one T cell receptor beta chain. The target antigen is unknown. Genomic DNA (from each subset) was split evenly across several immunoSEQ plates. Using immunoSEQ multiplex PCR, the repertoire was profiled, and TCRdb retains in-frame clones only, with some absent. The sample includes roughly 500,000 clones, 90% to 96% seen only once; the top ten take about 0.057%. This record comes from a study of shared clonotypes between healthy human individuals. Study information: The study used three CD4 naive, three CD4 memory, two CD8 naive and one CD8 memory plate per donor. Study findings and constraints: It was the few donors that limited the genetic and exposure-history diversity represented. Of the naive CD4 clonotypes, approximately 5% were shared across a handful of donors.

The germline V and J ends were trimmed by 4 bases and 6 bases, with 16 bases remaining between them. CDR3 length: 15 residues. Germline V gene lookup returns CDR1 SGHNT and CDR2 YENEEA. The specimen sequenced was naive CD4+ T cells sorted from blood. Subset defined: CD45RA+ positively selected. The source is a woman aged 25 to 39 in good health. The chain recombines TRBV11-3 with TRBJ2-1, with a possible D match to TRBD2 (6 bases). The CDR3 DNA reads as TGTGCCAGCAGCTCCGGGACTCCCGGACGCAATGAGCAGTTCTTC. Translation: CASSSGTPGRNEQFF.